This T cell receptor beta chain was documented in a study of CD8 T cells in ankylosing spondylitis. Notes on the study in general: Ankylosing spondylitis blood appeared to be characterized by a TCR beta motif of eight highly homologous variants. Relatively scarce in peripheral blood, disease-linked clones were CD8+. Reports say disease-linked clones showed up significantly more in matched ankylosing spondylitis synovial fluid.

TCRdb used MiXCR to reprocess the 5' RACE reads, holding one entry per CDR3 protein. Among more than 250,000 distinct CDR3 sequences listed, 6.5% to 10% were seen once. Worth noting for this clonotype: Its target is not known.

The CDR3 contains 15 residues. Trimming took 7 bases from V and 6 from J, leaving 21 bases between them. The germline V gene has CDR1 LNHDA and CDR2 SQIVND (reference sequence). The source is a male donor with ankylosing spondylitis. The chain employs TRBV19 and TRBJ1-2; tentative D call: TRBD1 (6 bases). Sequencing was done on a sample of blood, either unsorted or a sorted T cell fraction (not recorded which). This CDR3 is CASTRDQGRMNGYTF. CDR3 in DNA: TGTGCCAGTACCCGGGACCAGGGGCGTATGAATGGCTACACCTTC.